This T cell receptor beta chain derives from a study of memory B cells and T cells in multiple sclerosis. Study outcomes and limitations: Clone-set sizes differed between compartments, so shared clonotype counts needed normalization.

Turning to this clone: Its antigen is still unknown.

Assay used: immunoSEQ multiplex PCR; TCRdb lists only in-frame clones, some missing. The repertoire holds over 35,000 clones, with roughly 80% as singletons. The germline V gene encodes CDR1 MNHEY and CDR2 SVGAGI. The CDR3 totals 15 residues. V lost 6 bases and J 0 bases, leaving 12 bases between the germline ends. CFSE-dim autoproliferating and CFSE-high non-proliferating T cells from unstimulated culture were sequenced separately. Pooled replicate wells came from approximately 5x10^7 CFSE-labeled PBMCs cultured approximately seven days without stimulus. CFSE at around 0.5 uM labeled the PBMCs, which were then cultured unstimulated.

This rearrangement joins TRBV6-5 to TRBJ2-1; tentatively, D is TRBD1 (6 bases). Input material: PBMCs from blood kept in culture. The sequence was obtained from a human donor with multiple sclerosis. The CDR3 sequence: CASRKDSFSYNEQFF. CDR3 DNA: TGTGCCAGCAGGAAGGACAGCTTCTCCTACAATGAGCAGTTCTTC.